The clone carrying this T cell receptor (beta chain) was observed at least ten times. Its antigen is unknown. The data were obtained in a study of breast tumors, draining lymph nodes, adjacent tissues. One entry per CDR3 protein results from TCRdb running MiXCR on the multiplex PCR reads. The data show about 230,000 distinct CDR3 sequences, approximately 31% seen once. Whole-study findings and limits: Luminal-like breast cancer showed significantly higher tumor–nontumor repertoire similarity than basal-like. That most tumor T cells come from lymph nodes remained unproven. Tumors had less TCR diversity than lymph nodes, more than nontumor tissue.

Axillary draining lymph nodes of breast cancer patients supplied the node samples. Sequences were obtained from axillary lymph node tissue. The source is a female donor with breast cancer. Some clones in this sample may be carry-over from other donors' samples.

The CDR3 sequence is CASSLDRETQYF. The CDR3 coding sequence is TGTGCCAGCAGCTTAGACAGGGAGACCCAGTACTTC. The V and J genes are TRBV11-2 and TRBJ2-5; D is undetermined. This CDR3 has 12 residues. Germline V gene lookup returns CDR1 SGHAT and CDR2 FQNNGV. Trimming stripped 0 bases from V and 5 bases from J, with 4 bases between. Full variable domain (rest looked up from reference TRBV11-2 and TRBJ2-5): EAGVAQSPRYKIIEKRQSVAFWCNPISGHATLYWYQQILGQGPKLLIQFQNNGVVDDSQLPKDRFSAERLKGVDSTLKIQPAKLEDSAVYLCASSLDRETQYFGPGTRLLVL.